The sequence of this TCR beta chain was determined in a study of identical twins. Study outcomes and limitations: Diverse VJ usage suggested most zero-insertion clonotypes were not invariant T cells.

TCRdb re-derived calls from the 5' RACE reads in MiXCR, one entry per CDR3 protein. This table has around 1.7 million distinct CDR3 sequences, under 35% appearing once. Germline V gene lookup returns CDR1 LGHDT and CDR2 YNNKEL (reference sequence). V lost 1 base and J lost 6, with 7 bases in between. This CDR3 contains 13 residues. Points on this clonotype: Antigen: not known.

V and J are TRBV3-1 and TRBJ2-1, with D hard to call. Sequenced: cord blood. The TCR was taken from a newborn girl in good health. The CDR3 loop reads CASSQAAPNEQFF. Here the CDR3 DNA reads TGTGCCAGCAGCCAAGCAGCCCCCAATGAGCAGTTCTTC.